One and the same sample provided the 17 T cell receptor beta chains below, sequenced in a study of CD8 T cells in Susac syndrome. The authors reverse transcribed roughly 0.5 to 1 ug RNA with random hexamers. TCRdb reprocessed the immunoSEQ multiplex PCR reads via MiXCR and lists one record per CDR3 protein. The table shows some 260,000 distinct CDR3 sequences, with 70% to 90% occurring only once. What was sequenced was CD8+ T cells from PBMCs. These receptors were taken from a human donor with multiple sclerosis.

The rearrangement links TRBV7-9 to TRBJ2-1; the match to TRBD2 covers 12 bases. Unmatched junction bases numbered 9, after V lost 4 bases and J lost 5 bases. Germline values: CDR1 SEHNR, CDR2 FQNEAQ (reference sequence). This CDR3 region has 17 residues. Here the CDR3 reads CASSSTTSGSDNNEQFF. CDR3 nucleotide sequence: TGTGCCAGCAGCTCCACGACTAGCGGGAGCGACAACAATGAGCAGTTCTTC.

The J gene is TRBJ2-7, the V gene TRBV7-9, with D uncertain. Trimming pared 8 bases from V and 0 bases from J, leaving 11 bases between. Germline CDR1 is SEHNR and CDR2 is FQNEAQ (reference sequence). This CDR3 spans 13 amino acids. The CDR3 is CASETLPSYEQYF. As DNA, the CDR3 is TGTGCCAGCGAAACTCTTCCCTCCTACGAGCAGTACTTC.

This clonotype was seen once. The chain couples TRBV20-1 to TRBJ1-6; D not certain. The CDR3 contains 15 residues. Germline V gives CDR1 DFQATT, CDR2 SNEGSKA (reference sequence). V lost 4 bases and J 7 bases, leaving 17 bases between the germline ends. The CDR3 loop is CSAIGIFVSNSPLHF. CDR3 DNA sequence: TGCAGTGCTATAGGGATATTCGTGTCCAATTCACCCCTCCACTTT.

The rearrangement links TRBV28 to TRBJ1-2; tentatively, D is TRBD1 (5 bases). Germline-derived CDR1 and CDR2 are MDHEN and SYDVKM. The CDR3 consists of 17 residues. The V gene lost 6 bases and the J gene lost 3 bases, with 23 bases spanning the gap. This chain's CDR3 is CASSPPTPGREDYGYTF. In DNA form, the CDR3 reads TGTGCCAGCAGCCCCCCGACTCCTGGCAGGGAGGACTATGGCTACACCTTC.

This clonotype was observed a single time. This chain links TRBV27 with TRBJ1-6; the D gene is possibly TRBD1 (5 bases). In germline, CDR1 is MNHEY, CDR2 SMNVEV (reference sequence). The CDR3 loop spans 15 amino acids. The V end lost 5 bases, the J end lost 2 bases, and 10 bases lay between the germline ends. CDR3 in DNA: TGTGCCAGCAGTCTCCCGGGACCCTATAATTCACCCCTCCACTTT. Translated, it gives CASSLPGPYNSPLHF.

This clonotype was observed once. The chain recombines TRBV27 with TRBJ2-5, with D perhaps given as TRBD1 or TRBD2 (5 bases each). CDR1 MNHEY and CDR2 SMNVEV come from the germline V gene (reference sequence). The CDR3 runs 13 residues. V was trimmed by 8 bases and J by 4 bases, leaving 14 bases between them. CDR3 in amino acids: CASQGTGRETQYF. DNA for the CDR3: TGTGCCAGCCAAGGGACGGGGCGAGAGACCCAGTACTTC.

DNA for the CDR3: TGTGCCAGCAGCTTAGGAGGAGGAGGGCAGTATTTT. Its protein is CASSLGGGGQYF. J is TRBJ2-3 and V is TRBV11-2; D is possibly TRBD2 (5 bases). The CDR3 is 12 residues long. Per the germline V gene, CDR1 is SGHAT and CDR2 is FQNNGV. V shed 1 base and J shed 11 bases, with 10 bases lying between them.

Concerning this clonotype: No DNA is shown, since the ends of the CDR3 on it are uncertain; the CDR3 is the one TCRdb lists. This sequence joins TRBV28 and TRBJ2-1; the listed D gene, TRBD2, was not tested against the DNA. Per germline, CDR1 MDHEN and CDR2 SYDVKM. The CDR3 numbers 16 amino acids, ends counted. This chain's CDR3 is CASILVLAGGLSEQFF.

This rearrangement joins TRBV7-9 to TRBJ2-2; 7 bases align to TRBD2. The J segment lost 8 bases and the V segment lost 4 bases, leaving 13 bases of the junction unmatched. This CDR3 comprises 16 residues. Germline CDR1 SEHNR, CDR2 FQNEAQ (reference sequence). The CDR3 bases are TGTGCCAGCAGCTCATTGGCAAACGGACTAGTGGGGGAGCTGTTTTTT. Its protein is CASSSLANGLVGELFF.

This chain links TRBV12-3 or TRBV12-4 with TRBJ1-1; D gene ambiguous. Deletions cut 1 base from V and 1 base from J, with 7 bases between. This CDR3 comprises 14 residues. The CDR3 DNA sequence: TGTGCCAGCAGTTTAGGACGGACGAACACTGAAGCTTTCTTT. Translation: CASSLGRTNTEAFF.

The chain combines TRBV28 with TRBJ2-2; TRBD1 or TRBD2 may be the D gene (7 bases each). The CDR3 contains 15 residues. The V gene's germline CDR1 is MDHEN and CDR2 SYDVKM. Trimming took off 5 bases at V and 5 bases at J, with 15 bases between the two ends. CDR3 amino acids: CASSPRGRATGELFF. In nucleotides, the CDR3 is TGTGCCAGCAGTCCCAGGGGGAGGGCGACCGGGGAGCTGTTTTTT.

This chain links TRBV6-5 with TRBJ2-5; D is ambiguous. The V gene lost 0 bases and the J gene lost 0 bases, with 11 bases spanning the gap. This CDR3 has 16 residues. Looked up from germline, CDR1 is MNHEY and CDR2 is SVGAGI. CDR3 DNA: TGTGCCAGCAGTTACTCCCCACCCGGATACCAAGAGACCCAGTACTTC. Encoded protein: CASSYSPPGYQETQYF.

The chain is built from TRBV19 and TRBJ2-1; 14 bases align to TRBD2. V dropped 2 bases and J dropped 3; count of bases not matched to a gene: 12. Per germline, CDR1 LNHDA and CDR2 SQIVND (reference sequence). The CDR3 totals 20 residues. Here the CDR3 reads CASSITGLAGVRTDYNEQFF. In DNA form, the CDR3 reads TGTGCCAGTAGTATAACGGGACTAGCGGGGGTGAGAACGGACTACAATGAGCAGTTCTTC.

This clonotype came up a few times. The chain uses TRBV5-6 and TRBJ2-1, with 7 bases lining up with TRBD2. Germline CDR1 is SGHDT and CDR2 is YYEEEE. Trimming at V came to 4 bases and at J to 3 bases, leaving 7 bases not matched to a gene. The length of the CDR3 is 15 residues. The DNA for the CDR3 is TGTGCCAGCAGCAAAGAGGGACTATTCTACAATGAGCAGTTCTTC. Protein: CASSKEGLFYNEQFF.

The V and J genes are TRBV4-1 and TRBJ2-5; D remains ambiguous. The CDR3 contains 15 residues. CDR1 is MGHRA, CDR2 YSYEKL, per germline. Trimming pared 0 bases from V and 0 bases from J, leaving 8 bases between. The CDR3 DNA reads TGCGCCAGCAGCCAAGAACCCGCAGACCAAGAGACCCAGTACTTC. Its protein is CASSQEPADQETQYF.

The chain is built from TRBV20-1 and TRBJ2-1; 10 bases fit TRBD2. Germline-derived CDR1 and CDR2 are DFQATT and SNEGSKA (reference sequence). Trimming removed 3 bases from V and 0 bases from J; junction bases left unmatched: 11. CDR3 length: 18 residues. CDR3 amino acids: CSASLPLLAGSSYNEQFF. CDR3 sequence (DNA): TGCAGTGCTAGTCTCCCCCTACTAGCGGGGAGCTCCTACAATGAGCAGTTCTTC.

The genes are TRBV19 and TRBJ1-1; the D is unclear. CDR3 size: 13 residues. Trimming left V 7 bases short and J 5 bases short, with 14 bases between. In germline, CDR1 is LNHDA, CDR2 SQIVND (reference sequence). The CDR3 coding sequence is TGTGCCAGTACCTATGAGGGTTGGACTGAAGCTTTCTTT. Amino acid sequence: CASTYEGWTEAFF.